The T cell receptor beta chain described here comes from a study of a mutant IDH1 vaccine in newly diagnosed glioma. Study at large: Patients received vaccination from 4-6 weeks after radiotherapy alone, or with temozolomide cycles. Earlier therapy was either radiotherapy, temozolomide, or both, and most got both. Study results and caveats: There seemed to be no relation between pseudoprogression and changes in top peripheral T cell clonotypes.

About this clone: Its antigen is unidentified.

Repertoires were generated with immunoSEQ multiplex PCR, while TCRdb's copy carries only in-frame clones and drops some. Of 10,000 to 11,000 clones listed, approximately 88% are singletons. Sample time point: week 23, last vaccination. Every vaccine dose comprised 300 ug of mutant IDH1 20-mer peptide plus topical imiquimod. The donors' diagnosis was new WHO grade 3 or 4 astrocytoma that was IDH1-mutant and ATRX-lost. The starting material was PBMCs, obtained from a glioma patient whose treatment included an IDH1 peptide vaccine. This clonotype was obtained from a woman between 35 and 50 years old with glioma. Some clones in this sample may be carry-over from other donors' samples.

Here the CDR3 reads CASSPGDTQYF. Written as DNA, the CDR3 is TGTGCCAGCAGCCCCGGGGATACGCAGTATTTT. The V call is TRBV6-5, the J call TRBJ2-3, with D uncertain. CDR1 MNHEY and CDR2 SVGAGI come from the germline V gene. The CDR3 has 11 residues. Trimming took 6 bases from V and 6 from J, leaving 7 bases between them.